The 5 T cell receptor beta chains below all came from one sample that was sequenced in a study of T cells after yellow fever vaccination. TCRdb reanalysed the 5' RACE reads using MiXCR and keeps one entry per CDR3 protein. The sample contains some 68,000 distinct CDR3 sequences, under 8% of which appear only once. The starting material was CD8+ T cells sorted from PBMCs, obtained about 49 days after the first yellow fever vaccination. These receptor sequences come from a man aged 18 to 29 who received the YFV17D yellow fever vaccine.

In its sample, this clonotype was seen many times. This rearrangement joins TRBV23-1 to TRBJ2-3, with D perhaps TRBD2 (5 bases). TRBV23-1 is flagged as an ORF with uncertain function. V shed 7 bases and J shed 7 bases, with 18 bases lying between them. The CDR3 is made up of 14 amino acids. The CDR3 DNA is TGCGCCAGCATAAGAGCGGTGGTCAGGAATACGCAGTATTTT. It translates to CASIRAVVRNTQYF.

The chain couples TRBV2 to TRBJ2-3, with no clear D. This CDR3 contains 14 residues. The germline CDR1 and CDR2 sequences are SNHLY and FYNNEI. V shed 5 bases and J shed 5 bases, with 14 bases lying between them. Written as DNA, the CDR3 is TGTGCCAGCAGTTCGTCTTCCCAAGGAGATACGCAGTATTTT. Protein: CASSSSSQGDTQYF.

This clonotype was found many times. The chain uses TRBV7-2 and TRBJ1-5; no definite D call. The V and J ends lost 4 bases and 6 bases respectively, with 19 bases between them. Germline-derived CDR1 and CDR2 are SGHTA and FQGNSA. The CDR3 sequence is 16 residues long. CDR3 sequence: CASSSLPAGGGQPQHF. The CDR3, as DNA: TGTGCCAGCAGCTCCCTACCGGCGGGCGGCGGTCAGCCCCAGCATTTT.

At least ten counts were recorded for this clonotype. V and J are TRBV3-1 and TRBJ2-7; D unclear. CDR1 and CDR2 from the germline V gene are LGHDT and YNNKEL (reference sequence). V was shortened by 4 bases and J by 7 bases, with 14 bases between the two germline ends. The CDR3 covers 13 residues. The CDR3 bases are TGTGCCAGCAGCCCAAGTCCCTTTGGTGAGCAGTACGTC. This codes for CASSPSPFGEQYV.

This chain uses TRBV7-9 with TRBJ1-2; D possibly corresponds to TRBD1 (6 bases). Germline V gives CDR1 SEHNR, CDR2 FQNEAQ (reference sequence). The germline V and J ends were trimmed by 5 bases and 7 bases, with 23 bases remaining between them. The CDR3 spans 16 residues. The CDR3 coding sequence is TGTGCCAGCAGCCCCCCGCCGCCGGGACACACCCTTGGCTACACCTTC. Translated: CASSPPPPGHTLGYTF.